The clone carrying this T cell receptor beta chain was seen repeatedly, ten times or more. The antigen remains undetermined. One base away lies a much larger clone, so this may be a sequencing read error. The record originates from a study of blood T cells in healthy people across ages. Study results and caveats: Donors of long life had a larger count of naive CD4+ cells and greater diversity than aged donors. Unsorted PBMC material precluded a definitive naive versus antigen-experienced comparison.

V lost 7 bases to trimming and J lost 11 bases; unmatched junction nucleotides: 13. The CDR3 runs 12 residues. Germline CDR1 reads SQVTM; CDR2 reads ANQGSEA. Those donating, healthy Caucasian individuals from Russia, were aged about 6 to 100. A J-beta primer mix and a sample-barcoded 5' primer were used in a second PCR of roughly 7 to 12 cycles. Each cDNA molecule was tagged by a template-switch adaptor that had 12 random nucleotides. TCRdb fed the 5' RACE reads into MiXCR, producing one record per CDR3 protein. In the table there are some 900,000 distinct CDR3 sequences, 45% to 50% of which are singletons.

This clonotype was obtained from a man aged 25-40 years in good health. This rearrangement joins TRBV29-1 to TRBJ2-5, with TRBD1 matching 7 bases. Sequenced input: blood. In DNA, the CDR3 is TGCAGCGGGGGACAGCTAAACAATGAGCAGTACTTC. Amino acid sequence: CSGGQLNNEQYF.